Following are 27 T cell receptor beta chains from one sample sequenced in a study of OX40 agonist ivuxolimab in advanced cancers. Only in-frame clones appear in the TCRdb table, and some are missing; sequencing was by immunoSEQ multiplex PCR. This sample has some 84,000 clones; roughly nine tenths occur once, and the top ten carry roughly 0.2%. Sequences were derived from CD4+ or CD8+ T cells sorted from blood, sampled in a trial of the OX40 agonist ivuxolimab. These receptors all come from an adult with an advanced solid tumor such as melanoma, head and neck, liver or kidney cancer.

This chain uses TRBV6-6 with TRBJ2-3; TRBD2 matches at 8 bases. Per germline, CDR1 MNHNY and CDR2 SVGAGI (reference sequence). V was pared by 4 bases and J by 6 bases, with 9 bases of the junction left unmatched. The CDR3 is 15 residues long. The DNA for the CDR3 is TGTGCCAGCAGTTCCTCGGGGGGGCTCCGGGATACGCAGTATTTT. It translates to CASSSSGGLRDTQYF.

The chain uses TRBV28 and TRBJ2-1; tentatively, D is TRBD2 (5 bases). Trimming stripped 3 bases from V and 7 bases from J, with 7 bases between. Germline loops: CDR1 MDHEN, CDR2 SYDVKM. This CDR3 has 12 residues. The CDR3 DNA reads as TGTGCCAGCAGTTTGCGGGTAAATGAGCAGTTCTTC. Residues: CASSLRVNEQFF.

The CDR3 DNA reads TGTGCCTGTCTGAGGACCTCTGGAAACACCATATATTTT. Translation gives CACLRTSGNTIYF. The V and J genes are TRBV30 and TRBJ1-3; D is undetermined. Germline CDR1 GTSNPN, CDR2 SVGIG (reference sequence). CDR3 length: 13 residues. V lost 6 bases, J lost 0 bases, and 9 bases lay in between.

The rearrangement uses TRBV5-4 and TRBJ2-7; perhaps TRBD1 as D (5 bases). The germline CDR1 and CDR2 sequences are SGHNT and YYREEE (reference sequence). Trimming removed 3 bases from V and 9 bases from J, with 19 bases in between. The CDR3 has 14 residues. CDR3 nucleotides: TGTGCCAGCAGCTCATGGGGCCTAGGAAACGGGCAGTACTTC. Its translation is CASSSWGLGNGQYF.

The V gene is TRBV28, the J gene TRBJ1-2, with TRBD1 as a possible D gene (6 bases). Trimming removed 11 bases at V and 4 bases at J, with 11 bases between. The CDR3 has 11 amino acids. Looked up from germline, CDR1 is MDHEN and CDR2 is SYDVKM. In nucleotides, the CDR3 is TGTGCCGAGGGGGGGAGCTATGGCTACACCTTC. Translation gives CAEGGSYGYTF.

This chain joins TRBV27 and TRBJ1-2; D gene unclear. CDR1 and CDR2 from the germline V gene are MNHEY and SMNVEV (reference sequence). Trimming left V 5 bases short and J 4 bases short, with 14 bases between. The CDR3 length is 14 residues. The CDR3 DNA reads as TGTGCCAGCAGTATGACACGGCATTTCTATGGCTACACCTTC. This encodes CASSMTRHFYGYTF.

This chain connects TRBV19 to TRBJ2-5; D possibly matches TRBD1 or TRBD2 (5 bases each). Germline V gene lookup returns CDR1 LNHDA and CDR2 SQIVND (reference sequence). The CDR3 has 14 amino acids. V lost 3 bases to trimming and J lost 5 bases, with 13 bases between them. The CDR3 region is CASSIRDVGETQYF. CDR3 nucleotide sequence: TGTGCCAGTAGTATCCGGGACGTCGGCGAGACCCAGTACTTC.

The chain has TRBV6-5 and TRBJ2-7; 9 bases agree with TRBD1. V was pared by 6 bases and J by 3 bases, with 3 bases of the junction left unmatched. Germline V gene lookup returns CDR1 MNHEY and CDR2 SVGAGI. There are 13 residues in the CDR3. The CDR3 loop reads CASRGTGNYEQYF. The CDR3 nucleotides read TGTGCCAGCAGAGGGACAGGGAACTACGAGCAGTACTTC.

A single count supports this clone. CDR3 nucleotides: TGTGCCACCGGGACAGGGGGCAGGGGGGAGCTGTTTTTT. This gives the protein CATGTGGRGELFF. The rearrangement links TRBV6-5 to TRBJ2-2, with 12 bases fitting TRBD1. This CDR3 has 13 amino acids. The J segment lost 8 bases and the V segment lost 10 bases, leaving 5 bases of the junction unmatched. The germline V gene encodes CDR1 MNHEY and CDR2 SVGAGI.

V is TRBV28 and J is TRBJ1-2; 7 nucleotides match TRBD1. CDR1 and CDR2 (germline): MDHEN, SYDVKM. After removal of 11 bases from V and 3 bases from J, the junction contained 6 bases not matched to a gene. This CDR3 comprises 12 residues. CDR3: CAGGQAYYGYTF. Written as DNA, the CDR3 is TGTGCCGGTGGACAGGCCTACTATGGCTACACCTTC.

This CDR3 is CASSFWGGGNTEAFF. The CDR3 DNA is TGTGCCAGCAGCTTTTGGGGAGGGGGGAACACTGAAGCTTTCTTT. The chain carries TRBV7-2 and TRBJ1-1; a weak D match, TRBD1 (6 bases). CDR3 length equals 15 residues. Trimming removed 3 bases at V and 1 base at J, with 12 bases between. CDR1 SGHTA and CDR2 FQGNSA come from the germline V gene.

The rearrangement links TRBV6-1 to TRBJ2-5; D is unresolved. V shed 2 bases and J shed 0 bases, with 19 bases lying between them. CDR3 length equals 18 residues. Per the germline V gene, CDR1 is MNHNS and CDR2 is SASEGT. The CDR3 here is CASSELPLPSRHQETQYF. The CDR3 DNA is TGTGCCAGCAGTGAACTCCCTCTCCCGTCGAGGCACCAAGAGACCCAGTACTTC.

This rearrangement joins TRBV30 to TRBJ2-1; no clear D. The CDR3 is 13 residues long. The germline CDR1 and CDR2 sequences are GTSNPN and SVGIG (reference sequence). V lost 1 base to trimming and J lost 0 bases, with 4 bases between them. The CDR3 sequence: CAWSDHSYNEQFF. CDR3 sequence (DNA): TGTGCCTGGAGTGATCACTCCTACAATGAGCAGTTCTTC.

This clone has only a few counts. The V call is TRBV9, the J call TRBJ2-3; D is perhaps TRBD1 (6 bases). V lost 0 bases, J lost 1 base, and 15 bases lay in between. The CDR3 contains 17 residues. Germline assignment: CDR1 SGDLS and CDR2 YYNGEE. The CDR3 reads CASSVGVQGHRTDTQYF. The CDR3 DNA is TGTGCCAGCAGCGTAGGCGTCCAGGGGCACCGCACAGATACGCAGTATTTT. Variable domain in full (rest from reference TRBV9 and TRBJ2-3): DSGVTQTPKHLITATGQRVTLRCSPRSGDLSVYWYQQSLDQGLQFLIQYYNGEERAKGNILERFSAQQFPDLHSELNLSSLELGDSALYFCASSVGVQGHRTDTQYFGPGTRLTVL.

The gene calls are TRBV11-3 and TRBJ2-1, with 7 bases that match TRBD1. Germline V gene sequence: CDR1 SGHNT, CDR2 YENEEA. CDR3 size: 17 residues. With V trimmed by 5 bases and J by 2 bases, 12 bases remained unmatched. CDR3 in amino acids: CASSGRTGTAAYNEQFF. The CDR3 coding sequence is TGTGCCAGCAGCGGACGAACTGGGACAGCCGCCTACAATGAGCAGTTCTTC.

This clone appeared a few times. The genes are TRBV27 and TRBJ1-1; 7 nucleotides agree with TRBD1. The V gene end was trimmed by 10 bases and the J gene end by 7 bases; junction bases not matched to a gene: 12. This CDR3 contains 13 residues. Germline assignment: CDR1 MNHEY and CDR2 SMNVEV (reference sequence). Here the CDR3 DNA reads TGTGCCACTCAGGACAGGCGGGAAGGTGAAGCTTTCTTT. Translated: CATQDRREGEAFF.

This clone occurred a few times. This chain uses TRBV28 with TRBJ1-1; a weak D match, TRBD1 (5 bases). This CDR3 comprises 13 residues. Trimming cost V 4 bases and J 4 bases, with 10 bases left between them. The V gene's germline CDR1 is MDHEN and CDR2 SYDVKM. CDR3 sequence reads: CASSSGKPTEAFF. The DNA for the CDR3 is TGTGCCAGCAGTTCAGGGAAACCCACTGAAGCTTTCTTT.

This chain uses TRBV7-3 with TRBJ1-1; no clear D. Germline V gene data show CDR1 as SGHTA and CDR2 as FQGTGA. The length of the CDR3 is 13 residues. V lost 5 bases to trimming and J lost 0 bases, with 7 bases between them. The CDR3 nucleotides are TGTGCCAGCAGCAAGCACATGAACACTGAAGCTTTCTTT. Protein sequence: CASSKHMNTEAFF.

V usage is TRBV18 and J usage is TRBJ2-5, with TRBD2 matching 9 bases. This CDR3 has 18 amino acids. Germline CDR1 KGHSH, CDR2 LQKENI. The V gene end was trimmed by 3 bases and the J gene end by 2 bases; junction bases not matched to a gene: 13. The CDR3 loop reads CASSPGGRARVPQETQYF. CDR3 coding DNA: TGTGCCAGCTCACCGGGCGGGAGGGCCAGGGTTCCGCAAGAGACCCAGTACTTC.

The V and J genes are TRBV10-1 and TRBJ1-1, with 12 bases matching TRBD1. Germline CDR1 WNHNN, CDR2 SYGVQD (reference sequence). The CDR3 runs to 17 residues. The V segment lost 11 bases and the J segment 5 bases; nucleotides outside the gene matches: 18. CDR3 bases: TGCGCCGGGTCGGAGTCCGGGACAGGGGGCTGGGGGACTGAAGCTTTCTTT. Translated, it gives CAGSESGTGGWGTEAFF.

The chain is built from TRBV18 and TRBJ2-7; D may be TRBD1 or TRBD2 (5 bases each). The CDR3 totals 14 residues. Germline-derived CDR1 and CDR2 are KGHSH and LQKENI. Trimming removed 2 bases from V and 7 bases from J, with 15 bases in between. The CDR3 loop reads CASSPRGPPSEQYF. In nucleotides, the CDR3 is TGTGCCAGCTCACCAAGGGGACCACCTAGTGAGCAGTACTTC.

The chain uses TRBV19 and TRBJ1-5; D remains unclear. Per germline, CDR1 LNHDA and CDR2 SQIVND (reference sequence). CDR3 length: 15 residues. V was pared by 3 bases and J by 0 bases, with 9 bases between. CDR3 sequence: CASSILLLSNQPQHF. The CDR3 coding sequence is TGTGCCAGTAGTATTCTCCTGCTTAGCAATCAGCCCCAGCATTTT. The whole variable domain, remainder taken from reference TRBV19 and TRBJ1-5, is DGGITQSPKYLFRKEGQNVTLSCEQNLNHDAMYWYRQDPGQGLRLIYYSQIVNDFQKGDIAEGYSVSREKKESFPLTVTSAQKNPTAFYLCASSILLLSNQPQHFGDGTRLSIL.

This clone was counted a few times. This chain connects TRBV5-6 to TRBJ1-2, with 10 nucleotides matching TRBD1. J was trimmed by 3 bases and V by 0 bases; bases with no gene match: 2. The germline gives CDR1 SGHDT, CDR2 YYEEEE. CDR3 length: 15 amino acids. In DNA, the CDR3 is TGTGCCAGCAGCTTGGTGGACAGGGGGGACTATGGCTACACCTTC. Protein product: CASSLVDRGDYGYTF.

The V gene is TRBV27, the J gene TRBJ1-2, with D uncertain. CDR1 is MNHEY and CDR2 is SMNVEV in the germline V gene (reference sequence). Trimming removed 0 bases at V and 4 bases at J, with 12 bases between. This CDR3 spans 15 amino acids. The CDR3 here is CASSLSPVGSYGYTF. CDR3 DNA sequence: TGTGCCAGCAGTTTATCCCCTGTGGGTAGCTATGGCTACACCTTC.

The chain carries TRBV29-1 and TRBJ2-1; D remains ambiguous. Trimming stripped 4 bases from V and 9 bases from J, with 10 bases between. The CDR3 spans 11 residues. Germline V gives CDR1 SQVTM, CDR2 ANQGSEA. The CDR3 loop reads CSVGLGIEQFF. For the CDR3, the DNA is TGCAGCGTTGGGCTAGGGATTGAGCAGTTCTTC.

V is TRBV19 and J is TRBJ1-1; D unclear. The CDR3 is made up of 15 amino acids. The V and J ends lost 5 bases and 4 bases respectively, with 17 bases between them. Germline values: CDR1 LNHDA, CDR2 SQIVND (reference sequence). The CDR3 is CASSGLQRGSTEAFF. CDR3 DNA sequence: TGTGCCAGTAGTGGATTGCAACGGGGTAGCACTGAAGCTTTCTTT. The complete variable domain, with remaining parts taken from reference TRBV19 and TRBJ1-1, reads DGGITQSPKYLFRKEGQNVTLSCEQNLNHDAMYWYRQDPGQGLRLIYYSQIVNDFQKGDIAEGYSVSREKKESFPLTVTSAQKNPTAFYLCASSGLQRGSTEAFFGQGTRLTVV.

The chain is built from TRBV6-5 and TRBJ1-6; 7 nucleotides line up with TRBD1. There are 15 residues in the CDR3. V trimming: 2 bases; J trimming: 8 bases; junction bases outside the gene matches: 6. The germline V gene encodes CDR1 MNHEY and CDR2 SVGAGI. CDR3: CASSYLGQGDSPLHF. CDR3 bases: TGTGCCAGCAGTTACCTCGGGCAGGGGGATTCACCCCTCCACTTT.